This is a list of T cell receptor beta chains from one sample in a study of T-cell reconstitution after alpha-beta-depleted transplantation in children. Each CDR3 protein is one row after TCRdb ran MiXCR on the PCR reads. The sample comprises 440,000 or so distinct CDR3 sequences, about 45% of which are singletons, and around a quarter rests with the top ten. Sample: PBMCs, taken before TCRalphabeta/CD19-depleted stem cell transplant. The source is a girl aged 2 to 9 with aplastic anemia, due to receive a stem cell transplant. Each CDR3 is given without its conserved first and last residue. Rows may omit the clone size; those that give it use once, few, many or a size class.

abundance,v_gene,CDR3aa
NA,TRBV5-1,ASSFTGAGTSGISYEQY
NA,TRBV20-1,SAIGVTGVEWGYT
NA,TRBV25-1,ASSEYSPPYEQY
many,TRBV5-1,ASSRTGEWTEAF
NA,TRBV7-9,ASSPEDSPYNEQF
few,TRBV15,ATSRTVQDTQY
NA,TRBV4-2,ASSLNPGTGVGYT
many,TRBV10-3,AISYSGIQSSYEQY
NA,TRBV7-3,ASSTRTGTGVYEQF
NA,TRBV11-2,ASRRFGLAKNIQY
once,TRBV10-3,ATTNTGELF
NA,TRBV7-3,GSRFSGNTIY
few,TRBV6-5,ASSYSGQDSYEQY
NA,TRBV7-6,ASSPRPPRGETQY
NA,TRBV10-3,AISQQENYGYT
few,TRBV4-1,ASSHTGPGDNSPLH
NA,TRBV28,ASRDRDETQY
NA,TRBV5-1,AISRDSPTVTQY
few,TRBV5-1,ASSVGTSRYEQY
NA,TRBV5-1,ASSSGQVANEQF
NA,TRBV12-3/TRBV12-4,ASSPLVIGETQY
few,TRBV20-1,SAREWAAGGETQY